The 25 T cell receptor beta chains listed next were all sequenced from one sample in a study of blood T cells in healthy people across ages. Together with a sample-barcoded 5' primer, a J-beta primer mix was included in a second PCR lasting about 6 to 11 cycles. One entry per CDR3 protein results from TCRdb running MiXCR on the 5' RACE reads. The sample includes 700,000 to 950,000 distinct CDR3 sequences, about three fifths of them seen just once. The source material was blood. All receptors derive from a man aged 25 to 45 in good health.

The chain combines TRBV20-1 with TRBJ1-5; D not resolved. Trimming stripped 1 base from V and 3 bases from J, with 10 bases between. This CDR3 region has 14 residues. Germline lookup yields CDR1 DFQATT and CDR2 SNEGSKA (reference sequence). CDR3 bases: TGCAGTGCTAGAGTCCTTGATTTCAATCAGCCCCAGCATTTT. This gives the protein CSARVLDFNQPQHF.

This chain joins TRBV29-1 and TRBJ2-4; D is undetermined. With the DNA end fitting TRBJ2-7 better, the J assignment may be wrong. This CDR3 comprises 11 residues. The germline V gene encodes CDR1 SQVTM and CDR2 ANQGSEA. The CDR3 here is CSVINSYEQYF. The CDR3, as DNA: TGCAGCGTTATCAACTCCTACGAGCAGTACTTC.

V gene TRBV7-9 combines with J gene TRBJ2-1; 7 positions agree with TRBD1. The CDR3 runs 16 residues. V lost 4 bases to trimming and J lost 4 bases; unmatched junction nucleotides: 10. Per germline, CDR1 SEHNR and CDR2 FQNEAQ (reference sequence). The CDR3 nucleotides are TGTGCCAGCAGCTCTCCCGGGACAGCCCCTTACAATGAGCAGTTCTTC. Translated: CASSSPGTAPYNEQFF.

The chain is built from TRBV18 and TRBJ2-7; TRBD1 agrees at 9 bases. The J call is uncertain, as TRBJ2-5 better fits the DNA end. This CDR3 region has 15 residues. Germline values: CDR1 KGHSH, CDR2 LQKENI. As DNA, the CDR3 is TGTGCCAGCTCACCAGGGACAGGGTCTTGGGAGACCCAGTACTTC. Amino acids: CASSPGTGSWETQYF.

The chain recombines TRBV20-1 with TRBJ2-3; 11 bases are a match to TRBD2. Trimming took 5 bases from V and 5 from J; bases not matched to a gene: 6. The CDR3 spans 14 residues. Germline loops: CDR1 DFQATT, CDR2 SNEGSKA (reference sequence). The CDR3 nucleotides are TGCAGTGCTGCCACTAGCGGGAGAGGAGATACGCAGTATTTT. It is translated as CSAATSGRGDTQYF.

Details on this clonotype: Mismatch with germline at one junction end may stem from a read error. The rearrangement joins TRBV30 to TRBJ1-2, with a possible D match to TRBD1 (5 bases). The germline V gene has CDR1 GTSNPN and CDR2 SVGIG (reference sequence). The CDR3 loop spans 12 amino acids. The CDR3 protein is CAWSVMGHGYIF. The CDR3 DNA reads TGTGCCTGGAGTGTAATGGGGCACGGCTACATCTTC.

The V gene is TRBV3-1, the J gene TRBJ1-2, with D possibly being TRBD1 (6 bases). Trimming stripped 4 bases from V and 7 bases from J, with 16 bases between. The CDR3 spans 14 residues. In germline, CDR1 is LGHDT, CDR2 YNNKEL (reference sequence). In nucleotides, the CDR3 is TGTGCCAGCAGCCGCGGACAGTCCTTCTTTGGCTACACCTTC. The encoded protein is CASSRGQSFFGYTF.

This clonotype was observed a handful of times. The rearrangement links TRBV29-1 to TRBJ1-5; TRBD1 aligns across 8 bases. With 5 bases clipped from V and 5 bases from J, the junction kept 8 bases outside the gene matches. In germline, CDR1 is SQVTM, CDR2 ANQGSEA. The CDR3 consists of 14 residues. CDR3 DNA sequence: TGCAGCGTTTCGGGGACAGGCTTAGATCAGCCCCAGCATTTT. It yields the protein CSVSGTGLDQPQHF.

Only a few counts were recorded for this clonotype. This chain connects TRBV11-1 to TRBJ2-5, with 11 bases aligning to TRBD2. With 2 bases clipped from V and 4 bases from J, the junction kept 3 bases outside the gene matches. The CDR3 extends over 15 amino acids. Germline values: CDR1 SGHAT, CDR2 FQDESV (reference sequence). CDR3 amino acids: CASSLTSGSIETQYF. The DNA of the CDR3 is TGTGCCAGCAGCTTAACTAGCGGGAGTATAGAGACCCAGTACTTC.

This clonotype showed up just a few times. The V and J genes are TRBV6-1 and TRBJ1-1; D is possibly TRBD1 (5 bases). V was pared by 6 bases and J by 3 bases, with 23 bases between. The CDR3 covers 17 residues. The V gene's germline CDR1 is MNHNS and CDR2 SASEGT. CDR3 DNA: TGTGCCAGCAGCCCATTCCAGGGCTCCCCGGGGGACACTGAAGCTTTCTTT. It codes for CASSPFQGSPGDTEAFF.

This clonotype appeared a single time. The V and J genes are TRBV6-6 and TRBJ2-3, with a weak D call TRBD2 (6 bases). V lost 10 bases to trimming and J lost 0 bases, with 14 bases between them. CDR3 size: 14 residues. CDR1 MNHNY and CDR2 SVGAGI come from the germline V gene (reference sequence). This CDR3 reads CAISKEGSTDTQYF. The CDR3 region has the DNA TGTGCCATCTCCAAGGAGGGGAGCACAGATACGCAGTATTTT.

This chain uses TRBV20-1 with TRBJ1-2; D unclear. V shed 5 bases and J shed 0 bases, with 10 bases lying between them. This CDR3 spans 13 amino acids. The germline gives CDR1 DFQATT, CDR2 SNEGSKA (reference sequence). DNA for the CDR3: TGCAGTGCTCCCCCCGGGGCTAACTATGGCTACACCTTC. Its translation is CSAPPGANYGYTF.

The gene calls are TRBV5-1 and TRBJ2-5; 8 bases match TRBD1. The DNA end favors TRBJ2-1, so the J call may be wrong. The CDR3 length is 15 residues. Germline V gene sequence: CDR1 SGHRS, CDR2 YFSETQ. Written as DNA, the CDR3 is TGCGCCAGCAGCTTGGTCCAGGGGGCGGAAGAGACCCAGTTCTTC. It specifies CASSLVQGAEETQFF.

This CDR3 is CAISERGGGGNSPLHF. The CDR3 coding sequence is TGTGCCATCAGTGAGCGAGGTGGAGGTGGGAATTCACCCCTCCACTTT. The rearrangement joins TRBV10-3 to TRBJ1-6; unclear D gene. The CDR3 is 16 residues long. The germline CDR1 and CDR2 sequences are ENHRY and SYGVKD. The V end lost 2 bases, the J end lost 7 bases, and 15 bases lay between the germline ends.

V is TRBV7-3 and J is TRBJ2-5, with D unresolved. V was shortened by 2 bases and J by 5 bases, with 9 bases between the two germline ends. This CDR3 has 13 amino acids. Per germline, CDR1 SGHTA and CDR2 FQGTGA. The CDR3 here is CASSLRSGETQYF. In DNA, the CDR3 is TGTGCCAGCAGCTTACGGTCCGGGGAGACCCAGTACTTC.

V gene TRBV2 combines with J gene TRBJ2-5, with 14 nucleotides matching TRBD2. Germline CDR1 is SNHLY and CDR2 is FYNNEI. CDR3 length: 15 amino acids. The ends lost 6 bases at V and 2 bases at J; junction bases unmatched: 2. The CDR3 sequence is CASRRLAGGQETQYF. CDR3 DNA: TGTGCCAGCAGACGACTAGCGGGGGGGCAAGAGACCCAGTACTTC.

The chain uses TRBV7-9 and TRBJ2-1; the D gene is possibly TRBD2 (5 bases). The J call may be wrong; the DNA end is better matched by TRBJ2-7. The germline gives CDR1 SEHNR, CDR2 FQNEAQ (reference sequence). The CDR3 spans 14 residues. The CDR3 protein is CASRPVTDYNEQYF. Here the CDR3 DNA reads TGTGCCAGCAGGCCCGTTACAGACTACAATGAGCAGTACTTC.

The chain links TRBV29-1 to TRBJ1-1; possible D gene TRBD1, 5 bases. This CDR3 region has 12 residues. Germline assignment: CDR1 SQVTM and CDR2 ANQGSEA. V lost 6 bases, J lost 6 bases, and 14 bases lay in between. The CDR3 here is CSVRRGNAEAFF. CDR3 DNA sequence: TGCAGCGTCCGAAGGGGTAACGCTGAAGCTTTCTTT.

The chain uses TRBV20-1 and TRBJ2-5; 7 nucleotides align to TRBD1. Looked up from germline, CDR1 is DFQATT and CDR2 is SNEGSKA (reference sequence). The V segment lost 2 bases and the J segment 0 bases; nucleotides outside the gene matches: 6. The CDR3 is 15 residues long. The CDR3 nucleotides read TGCAGTGCTAGAAAATCGGGACAGTACCAAGAGACCCAGTACTTC. It specifies CSARKSGQYQETQYF.

The gene calls are TRBV12-3 or TRBV12-4 and TRBJ1-6, with D hard to call. Trimming stripped 6 bases from V and 7 bases from J, with 13 bases between. The CDR3 is 14 residues long. CDR3 residues: CASSPRGVNSPLHF. CDR3 coding DNA: TGTGCCAGCAGCCCGCGAGGAGTAAATTCACCCCTCCACTTT.

The chain recombines TRBV7-9 with TRBJ2-7; TRBD2 matches at 8 bases. The CDR3 length is 12 residues. Looked up from germline, CDR1 is SEHNR and CDR2 is FQNEAQ (reference sequence). V dropped 8 bases and J dropped 6; count of bases not matched to a gene: 6. The CDR3 sequence is CASGTSGGEQYF. The CDR3 nucleotides read TGTGCCAGCGGGACTAGTGGTGGCGAGCAGTACTTC.

The CDR3 spells CSARGQKETQYF. The CDR3 nucleotides are TGCAGTGCTAGAGGACAGAAAGAGACCCAGTACTTC. The chain couples TRBV20-1 to TRBJ2-5; D might be TRBD1 (5 bases). This CDR3 has 12 residues. Germline V lookup: CDR1 DFQATT, CDR2 SNEGSKA (reference sequence). Trimming removed 1 base from V and 3 bases from J, with 6 bases in between.

The gene calls are TRBV11-2 and TRBJ2-3, with TRBD1 identical over 7 bases. Germline loops: CDR1 SGHAT, CDR2 FQNNGV. V gave up 3 bases and J gave up 3 bases; unmatched junction bases: 3. CDR3 size: 14 residues. The DNA of the CDR3 is TGTGCCAGCAGCTTCCACAGGGGTACAGATACGCAGTATTTT. Translating it yields CASSFHRGTDTQYF.

This chain links TRBV7-9 with TRBJ2-1, with D uncertain. CDR3 length: 15 residues. Per germline, CDR1 SEHNR and CDR2 FQNEAQ (reference sequence). The ends were cut back, 0 bases at V and 4 bases at J, with 10 bases in the middle. CDR3: CASSLADPPYNEQFF. CDR3 sequence (DNA): TGTGCCAGCAGCTTAGCGGACCCTCCTTACAATGAGCAGTTCTTC.

The chain joins TRBV7-8 to TRBJ1-5, with D uncertain. The CDR3 loop spans 14 amino acids. Germline V gene sequence: CDR1 SGHVS, CDR2 FQNEAQ. V was pared by 4 bases and J by 4 bases, with 11 bases between. The DNA of the CDR3 is TGTGCCAGCAGCTCCCGACGGCAGAATCAGCCCCAGCATTTT. This sequence encodes CASSSRRQNQPQHF.